The following is a T cell receptor delta chain sequence with its context. The antigen is undetermined. After alphabeta T cell depletion, CD3+ Vdelta1+ Vdelta2- thymocytes were sorted. These data originate in a study of Vδ1+ human thymocytes. Findings and caveats of the study: The authors advised highly purified populations and single-cell validation. Around 20% of thymic delta-chain sequences were Vdelta2, with few Vdelta3, unlike blood Vdelta1+ controls. In the thymus, TRG and TRD repertoires looked highly polyclonal with Gaussian CDR3 lengths.

This CDR3 comprises 20 residues. The J segment lost 6 bases and the V segment lost 5 bases, leaving 24 bases of the junction unmatched. Germline CDR1 is TSWWSYY and CDR2 is QGS. RNA was extracted from the cells and then reverse transcribed. Pooled V-gene forward primers with one constant-region reverse primer generated the CDR3 amplicons by multiplex PCR. TCRdb reran clone calling via CATT on the multiplex PCR reads. The sample shows about 25,000 delta-chain clones, roughly 29% of them seen only once. Specimen: Vdelta1+ gamma-delta thymocytes from the thymus. Noted subset: FACS-sorted CD3+ TCRalphabeta- TCRVdelta1+ TCRVdelta2- thymocytes. The clonotype comes from a boy under two years old who had congenital heart surgery. This chain connects TRDV1 to TRDJ1; 10 positions match TRDD3. Here the CDR3 reads CALGKTPFHSDHGGYHKLIF. The CDR3 coding sequence is TGTGCTCTTGGGAAAACCCCCTTTCACTCAGACCATGGGGGATACCATAAACTCATCTTT.